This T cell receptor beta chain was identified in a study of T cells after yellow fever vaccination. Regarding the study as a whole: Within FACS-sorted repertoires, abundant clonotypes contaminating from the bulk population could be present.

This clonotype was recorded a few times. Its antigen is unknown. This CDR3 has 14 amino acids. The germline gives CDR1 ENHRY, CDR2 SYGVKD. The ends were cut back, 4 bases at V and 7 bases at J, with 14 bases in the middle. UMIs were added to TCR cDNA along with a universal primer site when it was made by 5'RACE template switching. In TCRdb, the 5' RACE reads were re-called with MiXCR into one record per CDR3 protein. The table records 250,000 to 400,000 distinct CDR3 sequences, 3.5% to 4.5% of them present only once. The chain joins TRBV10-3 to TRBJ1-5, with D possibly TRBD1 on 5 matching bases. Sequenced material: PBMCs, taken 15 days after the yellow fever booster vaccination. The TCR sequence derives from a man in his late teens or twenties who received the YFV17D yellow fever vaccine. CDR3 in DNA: TGTGCCATCAGTGTTGGGGGTTCAGGCCAGCCCCAGCATTTT. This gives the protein CAISVGGSGQPQHF.